This is a list of T cell receptor beta chains from one sample in a study of siplizumab effects on memory and regulatory T cells. Assay: immunoSEQ multiplex PCR; the TCRdb copy retains only in-frame clones and omits some. The sample comprises under 100,000 clones, roughly 87% of which are singletons, and around 1.6% rests with the top ten. The sample taken for sequencing was Tregs sorted from blood. All receptors derive from a human donor in good health. Each CDR3 is given with its conserved first and last residue. Each record gives: J gene, CDR3 length, clone size, D gene, V gene, CDR3 DNA, CDR3 protein. A D gene is named only where the DNA matches it firmly. Size tells how often a clone was seen (once, few, many) or the class of an expanded clone, and some rows leave it out.

j_call: TRBJ2-7
cdr3_length: 11
clone_size: -
d_call: -
v_call: TRBV5-1
cdr3_nt: TGCGCCAGCAGAGGAGGGCGCGAGCAGTACTTC
cdr3_aa: CASRGGREQYF

j_call: TRBJ2-7
cdr3_length: 13
clone_size: -
d_call: -
v_call: TRBV28
cdr3_nt: TGTGCCAGCAGTTTCCCTATCCCCTACGAGCAGTACTTC
cdr3_aa: CASSFPIPYEQYF

j_call: TRBJ1-5
cdr3_length: 15
clone_size: -
d_call: -
v_call: TRBV19
cdr3_nt: TGTGCCAGTAGTACCTTTGGGGTGAACAATCAGCCCCAGCATTTT
cdr3_aa: CASSTFGVNNQPQHF

j_call: TRBJ1-2
cdr3_length: 14
clone_size: -
d_call: -
v_call: TRBV19
cdr3_nt: TGTGCCAGTAGTTTGGTGCCCCGAGAGGGGGGCTACACCTTC
cdr3_aa: CASSLVPREGGYTF

j_call: TRBJ2-3
cdr3_length: 16
clone_size: once
d_call: -
v_call: TRBV19
cdr3_nt: TGTGCCAGTAGCATAGGTGCCAGGGCAAGCACAGATACGCAGTATTTT
cdr3_aa: CASSIGARASTDTQYF

j_call: TRBJ2-6
cdr3_length: 18
clone_size: -
d_call: -
v_call: TRBV14
cdr3_nt: TGTGCCAGCACCCCTCTCGGACAGACATTCTCTGGGGCCAACGTCCTGACTTTC
cdr3_aa: CASTPLGQTFSGANVLTF

j_call: TRBJ2-3
cdr3_length: 18
clone_size: -
d_call: TRBD2
v_call: TRBV9
cdr3_nt: TGTGCCAGCAGCGTGAGCGACAGACTAGCGGGGGGAACAGATACGCAGTATTTT
cdr3_aa: CASSVSDRLAGGTDTQYF

j_call: TRBJ2-7
cdr3_length: 13
clone_size: -
d_call: TRBD1
v_call: TRBV29-1
cdr3_nt: TGCAGCGTTGTTCGGACAGGGTTTAACGAGCAGTACTTC
cdr3_aa: CSVVRTGFNEQYF

j_call: TRBJ2-7
cdr3_length: 16
clone_size: few
d_call: -
v_call: TRBV6-5
cdr3_nt: TGTGCCAGCAGTTACATGGGGGCGCTGAGCTCCTACGAGCAGTACTTC
cdr3_aa: CASSYMGALSSYEQYF

j_call: TRBJ1-4
cdr3_length: 13
clone_size: -
d_call: -
v_call: TRBV5-1
cdr3_nt: TGCGCCAGCAGCGGGGCTGGTAATGAAAAACTGTTTTTT
cdr3_aa: CASSGAGNEKLFF

j_call: TRBJ1-2
cdr3_length: 14
clone_size: -
d_call: TRBD1
v_call: TRBV5-5
cdr3_nt: TGTGCCAGCAACAACCGACAGGGGGCTGTTGGCTACACCTTC
cdr3_aa: CASNNRQGAVGYTF